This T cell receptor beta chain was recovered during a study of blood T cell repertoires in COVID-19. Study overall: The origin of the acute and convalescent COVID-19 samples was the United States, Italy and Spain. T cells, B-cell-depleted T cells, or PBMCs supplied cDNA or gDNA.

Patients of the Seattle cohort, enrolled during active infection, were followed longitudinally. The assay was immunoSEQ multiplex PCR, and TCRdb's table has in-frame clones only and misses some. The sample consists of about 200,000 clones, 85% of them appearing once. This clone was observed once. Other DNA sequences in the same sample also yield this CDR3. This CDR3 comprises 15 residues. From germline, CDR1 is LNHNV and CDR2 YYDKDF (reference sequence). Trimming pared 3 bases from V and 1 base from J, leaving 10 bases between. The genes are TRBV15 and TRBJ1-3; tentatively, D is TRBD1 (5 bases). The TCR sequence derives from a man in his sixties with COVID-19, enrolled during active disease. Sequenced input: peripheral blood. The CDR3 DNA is TGTGCCACCAGCAGGGGAGGGGAATCTGGAAACACCATATATTTT. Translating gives CATSRGGESGNTIYF. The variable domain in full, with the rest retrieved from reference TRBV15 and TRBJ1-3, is DAMVIQNPRYQVTQFGKPVTLSCSQTLNHNVMYWYQQKSSQAPKLLFHYYDKDFNNEADTPDNFQSRRPNTSFCFLDIRSPGLGDTAMYLCATSRGGESGNTIYFGEGSWLTVV.